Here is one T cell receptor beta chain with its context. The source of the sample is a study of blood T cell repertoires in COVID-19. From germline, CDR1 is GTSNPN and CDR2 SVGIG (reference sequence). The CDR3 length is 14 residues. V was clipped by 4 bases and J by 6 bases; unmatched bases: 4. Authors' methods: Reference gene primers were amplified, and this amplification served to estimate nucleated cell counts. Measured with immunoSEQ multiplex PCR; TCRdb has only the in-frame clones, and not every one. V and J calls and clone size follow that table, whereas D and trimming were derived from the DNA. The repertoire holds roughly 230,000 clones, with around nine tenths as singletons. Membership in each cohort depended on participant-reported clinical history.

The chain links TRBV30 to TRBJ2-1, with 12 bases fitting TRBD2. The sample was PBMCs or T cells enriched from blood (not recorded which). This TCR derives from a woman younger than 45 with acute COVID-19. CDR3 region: CAWTGTSGFNEQFF. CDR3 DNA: TGTGCCTGGACCGGGACTAGCGGGTTCAATGAGCAGTTCTTC.